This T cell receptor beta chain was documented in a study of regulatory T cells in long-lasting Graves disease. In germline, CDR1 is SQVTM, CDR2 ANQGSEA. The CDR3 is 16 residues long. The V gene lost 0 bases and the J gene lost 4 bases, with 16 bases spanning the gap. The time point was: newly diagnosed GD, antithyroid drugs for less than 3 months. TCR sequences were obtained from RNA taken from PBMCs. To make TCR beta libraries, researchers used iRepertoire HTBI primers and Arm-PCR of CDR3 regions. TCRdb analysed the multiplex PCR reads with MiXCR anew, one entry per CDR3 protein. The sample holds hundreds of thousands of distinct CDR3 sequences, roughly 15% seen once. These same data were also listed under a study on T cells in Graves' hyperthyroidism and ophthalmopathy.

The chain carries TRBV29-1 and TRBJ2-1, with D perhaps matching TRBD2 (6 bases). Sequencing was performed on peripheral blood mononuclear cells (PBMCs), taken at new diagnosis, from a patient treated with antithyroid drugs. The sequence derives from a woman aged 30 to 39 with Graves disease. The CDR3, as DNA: TGCAGCGTTGAAGATCTCACAGGTGGAGGGTACAATGAGCAGTTCTTC. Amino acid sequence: CSVEDLTGGGYNEQFF.